The 29 T cell receptor beta chains presented below share a single source sample, sequenced in a study of shared clonotypes between healthy human individuals. CD45RO-negative, CCR7-positively selected cells formed the naive CD8 fraction, excluding terminally differentiated effector memory CD45RA+ cells. Method: immunoSEQ multiplex PCR; TCRdb's copy keeps in-frame clones and lacks some. Among hundreds of thousands of clones listed, approximately 95% were seen once. The source material was naive CD8+ T cells sorted from blood. These receptors were obtained from a woman aged 25 to 39 in good health.

The chain links TRBV7-6 to TRBJ2-1; the D gene could be TRBD1 or TRBD2 (5 bases each). This CDR3 is built from 16 residues. The ends were cut back, 2 bases at V and 0 bases at J, with 11 bases in the middle. The V gene's germline CDR1 is SGHVS and CDR2 FNYEAQ. The CDR3 DNA reads TGTGCCAGCAGCTTATATGGGGGAATCTCCTACAATGAGCAGTTCTTC. Residues: CASSLYGGISYNEQFF.

The rearrangement links TRBV18 to TRBJ1-2, with a tentative D call TRBD1 (5 bases). This CDR3 is built from 14 residues. The V gene's germline CDR1 is KGHSH and CDR2 LQKENI. V was cut by 0 bases and J by 1 base, with 6 bases left in between. As DNA, the CDR3 is TGTGCCAGCTCACCACCCGACAGTAACTATGGCTACACCTTC. Translation: CASSPPDSNYGYTF.

CDR3: CASSSPSGSLETQYF. Here the CDR3 DNA reads TGTGCCAGCAGTTCCCCTAGCGGGAGTTTAGAGACCCAGTACTTC. The chain carries TRBV28 and TRBJ2-5; 10 bases fit TRBD2. The CDR3 has 15 residues. With V trimmed by 4 bases and J by 4 bases, 6 bases remained unmatched. The germline V gene encodes CDR1 MDHEN and CDR2 SYDVKM.

For the CDR3, the DNA is TGTGCCAGCAGCGTAGTTTGGGTAGAGACCCAGTACTTC. Translating gives CASSVVWVETQYF. This chain links TRBV9 with TRBJ2-5, with unresolved D. CDR1 SGDLS and CDR2 YYNGEE come from the germline V gene. CDR3 length: 13 residues. V lost 0 bases, J lost 4 bases, and 7 bases lay in between.

This clone showed up just once. The chain combines TRBV27 with TRBJ2-7; 9 bases are shared with TRBD1. CDR1 and CDR2 from the germline V gene are MNHEY and SMNVEV (reference sequence). V lost 7 bases to trimming and J lost 5 bases; unmatched junction nucleotides: 3. The CDR3 is 12 amino acids. CDR3 sequence reads: CASKDRGHEQYF. CDR3 sequence (DNA): TGTGCCAGCAAGGACAGGGGCCACGAGCAGTACTTC.

This sequence joins TRBV28 and TRBJ1-4; D is ambiguous. Germline loops: CDR1 MDHEN, CDR2 SYDVKM. The CDR3 extends over 12 amino acids. Trimming left V 4 bases short and J 8 bases short, with 8 bases between. The CDR3 DNA sequence: TGTGCCAGCAGTTATAATAGGGAAAAACTGTTTTTT. Its translation is CASSYNREKLFF.

The chain combines TRBV27 with TRBJ2-2, with TRBD2 identical over 9 bases. The CDR3 contains 17 residues. The V segment lost 2 bases and the J segment 4 bases; nucleotides outside the gene matches: 8. From germline, CDR1 is MNHEY and CDR2 SMNVEV (reference sequence). Here the CDR3 DNA reads TGTGCCAGCAGTTTACCGGGGGGGACTAGCCCCACCGGGGAGCTGTTTTTT. It specifies CASSLPGGTSPTGELFF.

This clone occurred once. The V and J genes are TRBV27 and TRBJ2-1; D ambiguous. V lost 3 bases and J lost 7, with 16 bases in between. CDR1 is MNHEY, CDR2 SMNVEV, per germline (reference sequence). The CDR3 spans 15 residues. The CDR3 sequence is CASSLAVAPLNEQFF. The CDR3 nucleotides read TGTGCCAGCAGTTTGGCCGTAGCTCCGCTGAATGAGCAGTTCTTC.

The rearrangement uses TRBV5-4 and TRBJ2-5, with D maybe TRBD1 (6 bases). This CDR3 has 13 amino acids. The germline CDR1 and CDR2 sequences are SGHNT and YYREEE (reference sequence). Deletions cut 2 bases from V and 2 bases from J, with 7 bases between. CDR3 coding DNA: TGTGCCAGCAGCTTAGGGACACAAGAGACCCAGTACTTC. Translated: CASSLGTQETQYF. Filled out from reference TRBV5-4 and TRBJ2-5, the complete variable domain reads ETGVTQSPTHLIKTRGQQVTLRCSSQSGHNTVSWYQQALGQGPQFIFQYYREEENGRGNFPPRFSGLQFPNYSSELNVNALELDDSALYLCASSLGTQETQYFGPGTRLLVL.

This clone is a singleton in its sample. The chain recombines TRBV9 with TRBJ1-2, with 9 bases lining up with TRBD1. CDR1 is SGDLS, CDR2 YYNGEE, per germline. This CDR3 is 15 amino acids long. Trimming at V came to 1 base and at J to 3 bases, leaving 4 bases not matched to a gene. The CDR3 nucleotides are TGTGCCAGCAGCGTACTGGACAGGGGTTACTATGGCTACACCTTC. Its protein product is CASSVLDRGYYGYTF.

The chain has TRBV13 and TRBJ2-1; 7 positions agree with TRBD2. The J segment lost 3 bases and the V segment lost 4 bases, leaving 9 bases of the junction unmatched. Germline V CDR1 and CDR2: PRHDT, FYEKMQ (reference sequence). The CDR3 has 16 amino acids. The CDR3 reads CASSSTGTNLYNEQFF. Written as DNA, the CDR3 is TGTGCCAGCAGCTCCACCGGGACTAACCTCTACAATGAGCAGTTCTTC.

The chain links TRBV4-1 to TRBJ2-7; 7 nucleotides line up with TRBD2. Germline-derived CDR1 and CDR2 are MGHRA and YSYEKL. V lost 4 bases, J lost 2 bases, and 2 bases stayed unmatched. This CDR3 comprises 13 residues. As DNA, the CDR3 is TGCGCCAGCAGCCCTGGACTAGCCTACGAGCAGTACTTC. Protein sequence: CASSPGLAYEQYF.

The V and J genes are TRBV2 and TRBJ2-1; D possibly corresponds to TRBD1 (5 bases). The CDR3 has 14 residues. Trimming stripped 3 bases from V and 6 bases from J, with 12 bases between. Germline values: CDR1 SNHLY, CDR2 FYNNEI. Here the CDR3 reads CASSDPRQGNEQFF. As DNA, the CDR3 is TGTGCCAGCAGTGACCCCCGGCAGGGCAATGAGCAGTTCTTC.

The genes are TRBV7-9 and TRBJ2-7; tentatively, D is TRBD1 or TRBD2 (5 bases each). With 5 bases removed from V and 5 bases from J, the gap between germline ends came to 10 bases. The germline V gene has CDR1 SEHNR and CDR2 FQNEAQ (reference sequence). The CDR3 has 12 residues. CDR3 in DNA: TGTGCCAGCAGCCCCGGGACCGACGAGCAGTACTTC. Its translation is CASSPGTDEQYF. Full variable domain (missing parts from reference TRBV7-9 and TRBJ2-7): DTGVSQNPRHKITKRGQNVTFRCDPISEHNRLYWYRQTLGQGPEFLTYFQNEAQLEKSRLLSDRFSAERPKGSFSTLEIQRTEQGDSAMYLCASSPGTDEQYFGPGTRLTVT.

The chain uses TRBV6-1 and TRBJ1-1; D is undetermined. Germline V gene sequence: CDR1 MNHNS, CDR2 SASEGT. Trimming pared 3 bases from V and 4 bases from J, leaving 15 bases between. This CDR3 has 15 amino acids. CDR3 sequence reads: CASSERVAWSTEAFF. The DNA for the CDR3 is TGTGCCAGCAGTGAGAGGGTGGCTTGGAGCACTGAAGCTTTCTTT.

The sample holds a few counts of this clone. Different DNA sequences within this sample yield the same CDR3. The V gene is TRBV19, the J gene TRBJ2-7; D gene uncertain. Germline lookup yields CDR1 LNHDA and CDR2 SQIVND (reference sequence). The CDR3 is 14 residues long. V dropped 1 base and J dropped 1 base, with 8 bases sitting between them. The CDR3 spells CASSIVGSSYEQYF. DNA of the CDR3: TGTGCCAGTAGTATAGTCGGCAGTTCCTACGAGCAGTACTTC.

About this clone itself: Other DNA sequences in the same sample also yield this CDR3. The chain couples TRBV29-1 to TRBJ2-7, with D maybe TRBD1 (6 bases). Germline loops: CDR1 SQVTM, CDR2 ANQGSEA. V gave up 7 bases and J gave up 3 bases, with 10 bases separating them. The CDR3 is 11 residues long. This chain's CDR3 is CSAEDSYEQYF. The CDR3 region has the DNA TGCAGCGCCGAGGACAGCTACGAGCAGTACTTC.

In its sample, this clone was seen a few times. The gene calls are TRBV4-1 and TRBJ2-7; no clear D gene. Germline V lookup: CDR1 MGHRA, CDR2 YSYEKL. The CDR3 contains 16 residues. Trimming cost V 4 bases and J 1 base, with 17 bases left between them. The CDR3 is CASSPYAERQSYEQYF. CDR3 sequence (DNA): TGCGCCAGCAGCCCCTACGCAGAACGTCAATCCTACGAGCAGTACTTC.

The gene calls are TRBV10-2 and TRBJ2-3, with D hard to call. The V and J ends lost 3 bases and 0 bases respectively, with 7 bases between them. The CDR3 covers 14 residues. Germline values: CDR1 WSHSY, CDR2 SAAADI. The CDR3 protein is CASSEVTSTDTQYF. CDR3 DNA sequence: TGCGCCAGCAGTGAAGTGACTAGCACAGATACGCAGTATTTT.

This sequence joins TRBV7-3 and TRBJ1-2; 11 bases are a match to TRBD1. CDR1 SGHTA and CDR2 FQGTGA come from the germline V gene. V was clipped by 1 base and J by 6 bases; unmatched bases: 10. The CDR3 runs 17 residues. The CDR3 loop is CASSLRPSGQGANGYTF. CDR3 sequence (DNA): TGTGCCAGCAGCTTAAGACCGAGTGGACAGGGGGCGAATGGCTACACCTTC.

The chain uses TRBV28 and TRBJ1-5, with TRBD1 matching 7 bases. The germline V gene encodes CDR1 MDHEN and CDR2 SYDVKM. The V segment lost 0 bases and the J segment 2 bases; nucleotides outside the gene matches: 10. CDR3 length: 18 residues. The CDR3 loop reads CASSLWETGTVGNQPQHF. As DNA, the CDR3 is TGTGCCAGCAGTTTATGGGAGACAGGGACGGTTGGCAATCAGCCCCAGCATTTT.

This chain connects TRBV30 to TRBJ1-1; 9 nucleotides agree with TRBD1. Trimming at V came to 8 bases and at J to 2 bases, leaving 9 bases not matched to a gene. The CDR3 is made up of 14 amino acids. Germline V gene sequence: CDR1 GTSNPN, CDR2 SVGIG (reference sequence). CDR3 nucleotide sequence: TGTGCCAGCGAATTGGACAGGGGCAACACTGAAGCTTTCTTT. It is translated as CASELDRGNTEAFF.

The rearrangement joins TRBV27 to TRBJ2-1, with 9 nucleotides matching TRBD2. Germline V lookup: CDR1 MNHEY, CDR2 SMNVEV (reference sequence). V was pared by 6 bases and J by 1 base, with 7 bases of the junction left unmatched. CDR3 length: 16 amino acids. In nucleotides, the CDR3 is TGTGCCAGCAGGTCACCTCTAGCGGGGTCCTACAATGAGCAGTTCTTC. Its translation: CASRSPLAGSYNEQFF.

V usage is TRBV11-1 and J usage is TRBJ1-3; D gene uncertain. Germline V CDR1 and CDR2: SGHAT, FQDESV (reference sequence). Trimming shortened V by 4 bases and J by 0 bases, and 7 bases separated the two germline ends. The CDR3 totals 14 residues. The CDR3 sequence: CASSSWDSGNTIYF. In DNA form, the CDR3 reads TGTGCCAGCAGCTCCTGGGACTCTGGAAACACCATATATTTT.

The rearrangement joins TRBV28 to TRBJ2-5, with TRBD2 identical over 13 bases. CDR3 length: 17 residues. Germline CDR1 reads MDHEN; CDR2 reads SYDVKM. With V trimmed by 6 bases and J by 4 bases, 11 bases remained unmatched. The CDR3 sequence is CASSRGLAGVYGETQYF. CDR3 nucleotide sequence: TGTGCCAGCAGCCGCGGACTAGCGGGAGTTTACGGAGAGACCCAGTACTTC.

This clone appeared once. The V gene is TRBV27, the J gene TRBJ2-7; 9 bases align to TRBD1. The CDR3 spans 14 residues. Germline trimming cut 6 bases from V and 2 bases from J; bases unmatched to any gene: 5. The germline CDR1 and CDR2 sequences are MNHEY and SMNVEV (reference sequence). This CDR3 is CASRPGQGPYEQYF. The DNA of the CDR3 is TGTGCCAGCAGGCCGGGACAGGGACCCTACGAGCAGTACTTC.

This clone was seen a few times. V is TRBV2 and J is TRBJ2-7; the D is unclear. Germline-derived CDR1 and CDR2 are SNHLY and FYNNEI. V was clipped by 2 bases and J by 4 bases, with 3 bases between them. This CDR3 has 11 amino acids. In DNA, the CDR3 is TGTGCCAGCAGTGAATGGTACGAGCAGTACTTC. This translates into CASSEWYEQYF.

The chain recombines TRBV2 with TRBJ1-3; possibly TRBD1 for D (5 bases). There are 15 residues in the CDR3. Germline V gene sequence: CDR1 SNHLY, CDR2 FYNNEI. Trimming shortened V by 8 bases and J by 2 bases, and 16 bases separated the two germline ends. CDR3: CASGTPRGAGNTIYF. CDR3 in DNA: TGTGCCAGCGGTACACCTAGGGGAGCTGGAAACACCATATATTTT.

This clone was observed a single time. This rearrangement joins TRBV19 to TRBJ2-7, with D unclear. The CDR3 extends over 13 amino acids. Trimming took off 3 bases at V and 0 bases at J, with 6 bases between the two ends. Germline loops: CDR1 LNHDA, CDR2 SQIVND (reference sequence). The CDR3 DNA sequence: TGTGCCAGTAGTATGGCACTCTCCTACGAGCAGTACTTC. It yields the protein CASSMALSYEQYF.